A selection of T cell receptor beta chains follows, all from one sample in a study of CD8+ T cells in alopecia areata. This table comes from immunoSEQ multiplex PCR, and its TCRdb copy is limited to in-frame clones, with some not included. The sample shows about 150,000 clones, around 50% of them seen only once. The sample in question was CD8+ T cells sorted from blood, obtained at week 0. Receptors originate from a human donor with alopecia areata. Each CDR3 is given without its conserved first and last residue. Clone size is not always given. Where it is, it says once, few, many or a class for expanded clones.

j_call: TRBJ2-7
v_call: TRBV6-6
clone_size: NA
cdr3_aa: ASSYSNYEQY

j_call: TRBJ2-2
v_call: TRBV23-1
clone_size: NA
cdr3_aa: ASSHPQDVNTGELF

j_call: TRBJ2-1
v_call: TRBV2
clone_size: NA
cdr3_aa: ASYPMVGDEQF

j_call: TRBJ2-5
v_call: TRBV19
clone_size: few
cdr3_aa: ASRRDQETQY

j_call: TRBJ1-5
v_call: TRBV29-1
clone_size: NA
cdr3_aa: SVSDSQNGNQPQH

j_call: TRBJ1-2
v_call: TRBV12-5
clone_size: NA
cdr3_aa: ASGFDSSSYGYT

j_call: TRBJ1-1
v_call: TRBV29-1
clone_size: NA
cdr3_aa: SVEGSESGTEAF

j_call: TRBJ2-3
v_call: TRBV4-3
clone_size: many
cdr3_aa: ASSQDLAGGTDTQY

j_call: TRBJ1-1
v_call: TRBV5-6
clone_size: once
cdr3_aa: ASSLAAGIYTEAF

j_call: TRBJ2-7
v_call: TRBV30
clone_size: NA
cdr3_aa: AWSVAPGGTYEQY

j_call: TRBJ2-2
v_call: TRBV29-1
clone_size: few
cdr3_aa: SVGLGKELF

j_call: TRBJ1-1
v_call: TRBV15
clone_size: NA
cdr3_aa: ATSRDPGGTEAF

j_call: TRBJ2-7
v_call: TRBV2
clone_size: NA
cdr3_aa: ASSVNRDDAYYEQY

j_call: TRBJ1-6
v_call: TRBV30
clone_size: NA
cdr3_aa: AWSGGTLNSPLH

j_call: TRBJ2-1
v_call: TRBV19
clone_size: NA
cdr3_aa: ASSVGTSGANEQF

j_call: TRBJ2-7
v_call: TRBV4-3
clone_size: few
cdr3_aa: ASSQDLGGQIYEQY

j_call: TRBJ2-1
v_call: TRBV5-1
clone_size: few
cdr3_aa: ASSLVAGTGNEQF

j_call: TRBJ2-7
v_call: TRBV25-1
clone_size: few
cdr3_aa: ASSDIVQGEYEQY

j_call: TRBJ2-1
v_call: TRBV5-1
clone_size: NA
cdr3_aa: ASSLAGSYNEQF

j_call: TRBJ2-1
v_call: TRBV4-3
clone_size: NA
cdr3_aa: ASSGTSGAEQF

j_call: TRBJ1-2
v_call: TRBV29-1
clone_size: NA
cdr3_aa: SVRDNYGYT

j_call: TRBJ2-7
v_call: TRBV19
clone_size: NA
cdr3_aa: ASSTGTVGEQY

j_call: TRBJ2-3
v_call: TRBV27
clone_size: NA
cdr3_aa: ASSLSGLAGTTDTQY

j_call: TRBJ2-1
v_call: TRBV2
clone_size: many
cdr3_aa: ASTPARGTRNNEQF

j_call: TRBJ1-1
v_call: TRBV29-1
clone_size: few
cdr3_aa: SVSANTEAF

j_call: TRBJ2-1
v_call: TRBV19
clone_size: few
cdr3_aa: ASSIDLGAYNEQF

j_call: TRBJ2-7
v_call: TRBV5-1
clone_size: NA
cdr3_aa: ASSSSGGETYEQY

j_call: TRBJ2-7
v_call: TRBV23-1
clone_size: NA
cdr3_aa: ASSLAYSYEQY

j_call: TRBJ1-2
v_call: TRBV4-3
clone_size: NA
cdr3_aa: ASSNSNYGYT

j_call: TRBJ1-1
v_call: TRBV30
clone_size: NA
cdr3_aa: AWSPQGVEAF

j_call: TRBJ2-3
v_call: TRBV27
clone_size: NA
cdr3_aa: ASSTYRGDTQY

j_call: TRBJ1-1
v_call: TRBV30
clone_size: NA
cdr3_aa: ACLGQGAPTEAF

j_call: TRBJ1-4
v_call: TRBV15
clone_size: NA
cdr3_aa: ATSRDRAFNEKLF

j_call: TRBJ2-7
v_call: TRBV25-1
clone_size: few
cdr3_aa: ASGGSSSYEQY

j_call: TRBJ1-2
v_call: TRBV30
clone_size: NA
cdr3_aa: AWSASIYGYT

j_call: TRBJ2-3
v_call: TRBV4-3
clone_size: few
cdr3_aa: ASSQDEQATDTQY

j_call: TRBJ2-7
v_call: TRBV6-5
clone_size: few
cdr3_aa: ASGGTGSHEQY